These 25 T cell receptor beta chains came from one sample sequenced in a study of shared clonotypes between healthy human individuals. TCRdb's table, derived via immunoSEQ multiplex PCR, lists solely in-frame clones and lacks some. The repertoire consists of some 1,100,000 clones, with 75% to 80% occurring once and the leading ten covering approximately 0.5%. The sample consisted of memory CD4+ T cells from PBMCs. Subset in this sample: CD45RA-negative fraction. The receptors derive from a young man in good health. Some clones in this sample may be carry-over from other donors' samples.

CDR3 in DNA: TGTGCCAGCAGCACCCCGGGACGCTCCAATGAGCAGTTCTTC. Residues: CASSTPGRSNEQFF. This chain links TRBV28 with TRBJ2-1, with D perhaps being TRBD1 or TRBD2 (5 bases each). The length of the CDR3 is 14 residues. Germline-derived CDR1 and CDR2 are MDHEN and SYDVKM. Trimming shortened V by 6 bases and J by 6 bases, and 15 bases separated the two germline ends.

The chain recombines TRBV19 with TRBJ1-2; 8 bases fit TRBD1. Germline CDR1 is LNHDA and CDR2 is SQIVND (reference sequence). The CDR3 is made up of 13 amino acids. V gave up 5 bases and J gave up 4 bases; unmatched junction bases: 3. This chain's CDR3 is CASSEQGGYGYTF. The CDR3 bases are TGTGCCAGTAGTGAACAGGGGGGCTATGGCTACACCTTC.

The sample holds a few counts of this clone. The chain carries TRBV2 and TRBJ1-6, with 7 bases identical to TRBD1. The CDR3 consists of 13 residues. Germline CDR1 and CDR2: SNHLY and FYNNEI. J gave up 10 bases and V 4 bases, and 4 bases lay outside the gene matches. For the CDR3, the DNA is TGTGCCAGCAGTGTTACAGGGGAGTCACCCCTCCACTTT. It translates to CASSVTGESPLHF.

This sequence joins TRBV5-1 and TRBJ2-7; TRBD2 matches 8 bases. Per germline, CDR1 SGHRS and CDR2 YFSETQ. This CDR3 region has 17 residues. V lost 1 base, J lost 5 bases, and 14 bases stayed unmatched. The CDR3 loop reads CASSLFIVSGGPDEQYF. In nucleotides, the CDR3 is TGCGCCAGCAGCTTGTTCATCGTTTCGGGAGGGCCGGACGAGCAGTACTTC.

This clone was picked up a small number of times. The rearrangement joins TRBV28 to TRBJ2-3; a possible D gene is TRBD1 (5 bases). Trimming cost V 3 bases and J 8 bases, with 12 bases left between them. The CDR3 is 13 amino acids. CDR1 is MDHEN and CDR2 is SYDVKM in the germline V gene. CDR3 coding DNA: TGTGCCAGCAGTTTCTCGGACATTCGTACGCAGTATTTT. Translation: CASSFSDIRTQYF.

Details on this clone: In the same sample, other DNA sequences code for this CDR3. This chain joins TRBV28 and TRBJ2-1; TRBD2 might be the D (5 bases). The CDR3 loop spans 15 amino acids. Trimming stripped 6 bases from V and 3 bases from J, with 15 bases between. Per the germline V gene, CDR1 is MDHEN and CDR2 is SYDVKM. The CDR3 DNA is TGTGCCAGCAGCGGAGGCGGACGCTTCTACAATGAGCAGTTCTTC. The encoded protein is CASSGGGRFYNEQFF.

The chain has TRBV6-6 and TRBJ1-5; 10 bases match TRBD1. The V gene's germline CDR1 is MNHNY and CDR2 SVGAGI (reference sequence). V lost 6 bases to trimming and J lost 6 bases; unmatched junction nucleotides: 8. This CDR3 spans 15 amino acids. CDR3 region: CASSYDRGQSQPQHF. CDR3 nucleotides: TGTGCCAGCAGCTATGACAGGGGGCAGAGTCAGCCCCAGCATTTT.

The gene calls are TRBV9 and TRBJ2-5, with 7 bases that match TRBD2. CDR1 is SGDLS, CDR2 YYNGEE, per germline. This CDR3 is built from 15 residues. Unmatched junction bases numbered 10, after V lost 7 bases and J lost 1 base. The CDR3 protein is CASAPAGEAQETQYF. Here the CDR3 DNA reads TGTGCCAGCGCCCCGGCGGGGGAGGCCCAAGAGACCCAGTACTTC.

The chain uses TRBV28 and TRBJ2-2; D is unresolved. Germline assignment: CDR1 MDHEN and CDR2 SYDVKM. Trimming pared 4 bases from V and 5 bases from J, leaving 14 bases between. The CDR3 extends over 15 amino acids. For the CDR3, the DNA is TGTGCCAGCAGTTCGACGGGCCCTCTTACCGGGGAGCTGTTTTTT. The encoded protein is CASSSTGPLTGELFF.

The chain's CDR3 is CASSKGRGWGSYEQYF. The CDR3 DNA sequence: TGTGCCAGCAGCAAGGGGCGAGGGTGGGGATCCTACGAGCAGTACTTC. The rearrangement uses TRBV7-9 and TRBJ2-7, with D possibly called TRBD1 or TRBD2 (5 bases each). This CDR3 has 16 residues. The germline V and J ends were trimmed by 5 bases and 1 base, with 18 bases remaining between them. Germline lookup yields CDR1 SEHNR and CDR2 FQNEAQ (reference sequence).

The chain employs TRBV5-1 and TRBJ2-2, with TRBD2 matching 11 bases. The CDR3 has 19 residues. From germline, CDR1 is SGHRS and CDR2 YFSETQ. J gave up 10 bases and V 2 bases, and 19 bases lay outside the gene matches. In DNA form, the CDR3 reads TGCGCCAGCAGCTTCCCGGCCTATAGCGGGAGGGGTAGGCCCTTGGAGCTGTTTTTT. This gives the protein CASSFPAYSGRGRPLELFF.

With regard to this clone: Within the sample, other DNA sequences also encode this same CDR3. The chain links TRBV7-3 to TRBJ2-5, with TRBD2 matching 12 bases. V was clipped by 3 bases and J by 4 bases; unmatched bases: 3. The CDR3 runs to 15 residues. Germline CDR1 reads SGHTA; CDR2 reads FQGTGA. CDR3 bases: TGTGCCAGCAGCTTGACTAGCGGGAGAAGAGAGACCCAGTACTTC. Its protein is CASSLTSGRRETQYF.

V usage is TRBV5-1 and J usage is TRBJ2-7; D is perhaps TRBD1 (5 bases). The CDR3 spans 14 residues. Germline-derived CDR1 and CDR2 are SGHRS and YFSETQ. The V end lost 0 bases, the J end lost 3 bases, and 10 bases lay between the germline ends. The chain's CDR3 is CASSLGQTIYEQYF. DNA for the CDR3: TGCGCCAGCAGCTTGGGACAGACAATCTACGAGCAGTACTTC.

V and J are TRBV7-2 and TRBJ1-5, with D possibly TRBD1 on 6 matching bases. V was cut by 5 bases and J by 4 bases, with 18 bases left in between. The CDR3 has 16 residues. Germline values: CDR1 SGHTA, CDR2 FQGNSA. CDR3 residues: CASSRAGGATNQPQHF. In DNA form, the CDR3 reads TGTGCCAGCAGCCGCGCCGGGGGGGCCACTAATCAGCCCCAGCATTTT.

V usage is TRBV7-2 and J usage is TRBJ1-4; TRBD1 is a possible D gene (6 bases). Trimming took 2 bases from V and 0 from J, leaving 16 bases between them. CDR3 length equals 18 residues. CDR1 and CDR2 (germline): SGHTA, FQGNSA. CDR3 in amino acids: CASSLHWQGPTTNEKLFF. DNA of the CDR3: TGTGCCAGCAGCTTACACTGGCAGGGGCCCACAACTAATGAAAAACTGTTTTTT.

The V call is TRBV18, the J call TRBJ2-5, with TRBD2 as a possible D gene (5 bases). This CDR3 is 15 amino acids long. V was pared by 3 bases and J by 5 bases, with 16 bases between. Per germline, CDR1 KGHSH and CDR2 LQKENI. Here the CDR3 reads CASSPSVGDAETQYF. As DNA, the CDR3 is TGTGCCAGCTCACCGTCAGTCGGGGATGCTGAGACCCAGTACTTC.

The chain links TRBV4-3 to TRBJ2-1, with 11 bases aligning to TRBD2. This CDR3 spans 16 amino acids. Trimming took 4 bases from V and 6 from J; bases not matched to a gene: 8. The germline CDR1 and CDR2 sequences are LGHNA and YSLEER. Here the CDR3 reads CASSRRTSGHLNEQFF. The CDR3 bases are TGCGCCAGCAGCCGCCGGACTAGCGGGCATCTCAATGAGCAGTTCTTC.

The table lists this clone with a count of one. The V gene is TRBV28, the J gene TRBJ2-3; no clear D gene. CDR1 MDHEN and CDR2 SYDVKM come from the germline V gene. The CDR3 extends over 13 amino acids. Trimming took 4 bases from V and 10 from J, leaving 15 bases between them. CDR3 residues: CASSSTAVVSQYF. CDR3 coding DNA: TGTGCCAGCAGTTCCACTGCGGTTGTTTCGCAGTATTTT.

This clone was detected a few times. This specimen includes other DNA sequences encoding the same CDR3. The chain combines TRBV7-7 with TRBJ1-3; 8 bases map to TRBD1. V shed 6 bases and J 4 bases; nucleotides not matched to a gene: 5. The CDR3 is 14 residues long. Germline CDR1 and CDR2: SSHAT and FNYEAQ (reference sequence). This chain's CDR3 is CASSPGTGGNTIYF. CDR3 DNA sequence: TGTGCCAGCAGTCCGGGGACAGGCGGAAACACCATATATTTT.

J is TRBJ2-1 and V is TRBV6-1, with 14 bases that match TRBD2. This CDR3 contains 15 residues. J lost 7 bases, V lost 5 bases, and 4 bases had no gene match. CDR1 and CDR2 (germline): MNHNS, SASEGT. The CDR3 nucleotides read TGTGCCAGCAGTTTACGACTAGCGGGGGGGAATGAGCAGTTCTTC. It translates to CASSLRLAGGNEQFF.

Turning to this clone: A much larger clone sits a single nucleotide away, making a read error possible. This chain connects TRBV9 to TRBJ1-5; 7 positions agree with TRBD1. The ends lost 0 bases at V and 2 bases at J; junction bases unmatched: 2. The CDR3 loop spans 15 amino acids. The germline V gene encodes CDR1 SGDLS and CDR2 YYNGEE. This CDR3 reads CASSVGQGGNQPQHF. The CDR3 DNA reads TGTGCCAGCAGCGTAGGTCAGGGGGGCAATCAGCCCCAGCATTTT.

This clone was picked up one time. The rearrangement uses TRBV6-5 and TRBJ2-7; TRBD2 might be the D (5 bases). The CDR3 is 15 residues long. Between the trimmed V and J ends, which lost 6 bases and 0 bases, there was a span of 15 bases. Germline V gives CDR1 MNHEY, CDR2 SVGAGI. This CDR3 reads CASSPRGSPSYEQYF. CDR3 nucleotide sequence: TGTGCCAGCAGCCCCCGAGGGAGCCCCTCCTACGAGCAGTACTTC.

This clone was observed a few times. Different DNA sequences within this sample yield the same CDR3. The chain recombines TRBV30 with TRBJ1-6; no definite D call. The V and J ends lost 0 bases and 8 bases respectively, with 2 bases between them. Germline CDR1 reads GTSNPN; CDR2 reads SVGIG (reference sequence). This CDR3 contains 11 residues. CDR3 amino acids: CAWSVDSPLHF. DNA of the CDR3: TGTGCCTGGAGTGTAGATTCACCCCTCCACTTT.

This chain links TRBV29-1 with TRBJ2-5, with a weak D call TRBD1 (6 bases). Germline lookup yields CDR1 SQVTM and CDR2 ANQGSEA. V was trimmed by 6 bases and J by 0 bases, leaving 8 bases between them. This CDR3 is built from 12 residues. CDR3 nucleotide sequence: TGCAGCGTACAGGGCCACCAAGAGACCCAGTACTTC. As protein: CSVQGHQETQYF.

This clone was recorded a few times. The chain has TRBV7-9 and TRBJ2-1; 7 nucleotides match TRBD1. This CDR3 has 13 residues. Trimming cost V 5 bases and J 7 bases; bases outside gene matches: 5. Germline V gene sequence: CDR1 SEHNR, CDR2 FQNEAQ (reference sequence). Here the CDR3 DNA reads TGTGCCAGCAGCCTACAGGGGATTAATGAGCAGTTCTTC. It is translated as CASSLQGINEQFF.